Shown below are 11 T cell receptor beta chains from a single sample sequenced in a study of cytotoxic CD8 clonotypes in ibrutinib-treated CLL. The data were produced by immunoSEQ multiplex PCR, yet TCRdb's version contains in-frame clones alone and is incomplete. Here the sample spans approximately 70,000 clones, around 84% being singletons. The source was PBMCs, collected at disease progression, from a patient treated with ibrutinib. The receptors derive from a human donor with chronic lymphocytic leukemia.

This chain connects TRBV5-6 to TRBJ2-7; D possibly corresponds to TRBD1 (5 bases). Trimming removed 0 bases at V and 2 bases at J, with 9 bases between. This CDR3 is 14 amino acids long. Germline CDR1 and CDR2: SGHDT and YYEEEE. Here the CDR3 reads CASSLGQPTYEQYF. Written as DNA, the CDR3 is TGTGCCAGCAGCTTGGGACAGCCGACCTACGAGCAGTACTTC.

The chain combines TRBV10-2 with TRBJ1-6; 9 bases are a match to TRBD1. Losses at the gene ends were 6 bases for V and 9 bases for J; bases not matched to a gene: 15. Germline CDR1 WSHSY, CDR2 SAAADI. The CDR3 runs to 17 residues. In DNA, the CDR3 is TGCGCCAGCAGGAACCGGGACAGGGCCATATCGAGTTCACCCCTCCACTTT. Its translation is CASRNRDRAISSSPLHF.

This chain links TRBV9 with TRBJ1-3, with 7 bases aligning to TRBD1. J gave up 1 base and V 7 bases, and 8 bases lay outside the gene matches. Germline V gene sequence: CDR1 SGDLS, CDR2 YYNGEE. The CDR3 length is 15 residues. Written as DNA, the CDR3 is TGTGCCAGCCAAACAGGGGTCTCTTCTGGAAACACCATATATTTT. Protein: CASQTGVSSGNTIYF.

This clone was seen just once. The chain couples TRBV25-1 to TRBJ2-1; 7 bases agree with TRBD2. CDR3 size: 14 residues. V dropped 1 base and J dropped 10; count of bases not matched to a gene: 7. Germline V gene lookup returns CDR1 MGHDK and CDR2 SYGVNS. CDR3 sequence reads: CASSEWDYFREQFF. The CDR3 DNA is TGTGCCAGCAGTGAATGGGACTATTTTCGCGAGCAGTTCTTC.

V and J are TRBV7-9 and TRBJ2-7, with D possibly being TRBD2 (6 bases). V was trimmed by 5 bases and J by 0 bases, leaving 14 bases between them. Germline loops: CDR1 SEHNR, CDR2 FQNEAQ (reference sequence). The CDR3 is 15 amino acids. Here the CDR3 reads CASSTSSELSYEQYF. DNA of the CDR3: TGTGCCAGCAGCACCTCTAGCGAGCTCTCCTACGAGCAGTACTTC. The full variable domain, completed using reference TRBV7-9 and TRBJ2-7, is DTGVSQNPRHKITKRGQNVTFRCDPISEHNRLYWYRQTLGQGPEFLTYFQNEAQLEKSRLLSDRFSAERPKGSFSTLEIQRTEQGDSAMYLCASSTSSELSYEQYFGPGTRLTVT.

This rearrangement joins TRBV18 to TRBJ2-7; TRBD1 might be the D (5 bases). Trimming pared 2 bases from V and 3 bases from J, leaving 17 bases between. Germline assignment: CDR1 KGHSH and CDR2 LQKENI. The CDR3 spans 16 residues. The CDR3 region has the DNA TGTGCCAGCTCACCAACCGACAGCGCGTTTGGCTACGAGCAGTACTTC. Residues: CASSPTDSAFGYEQYF.

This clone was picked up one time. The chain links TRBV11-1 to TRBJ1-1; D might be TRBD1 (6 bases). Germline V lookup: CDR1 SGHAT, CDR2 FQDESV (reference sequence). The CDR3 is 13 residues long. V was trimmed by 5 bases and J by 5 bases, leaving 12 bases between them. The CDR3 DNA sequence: TGTGCCAGCAGCCGAGGACAGAATACTGAAGCTTTCTTT. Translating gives CASSRGQNTEAFF.

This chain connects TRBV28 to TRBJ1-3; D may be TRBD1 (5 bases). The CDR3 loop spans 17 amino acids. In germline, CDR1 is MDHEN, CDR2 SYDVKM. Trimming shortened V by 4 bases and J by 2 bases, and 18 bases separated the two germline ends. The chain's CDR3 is CASSSQGMGFAGNTIYF. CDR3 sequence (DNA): TGTGCCAGCAGTTCGCAGGGCATGGGGTTCGCTGGAAACACCATATATTTT.

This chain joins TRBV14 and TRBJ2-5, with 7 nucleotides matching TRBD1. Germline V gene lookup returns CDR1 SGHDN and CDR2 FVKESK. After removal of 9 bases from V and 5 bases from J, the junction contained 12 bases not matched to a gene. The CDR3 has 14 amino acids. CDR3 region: CARTLPGQIETQYF. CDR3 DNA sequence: TGTGCCAGAACTCTACCGGGACAGATCGAGACCCAGTACTTC.

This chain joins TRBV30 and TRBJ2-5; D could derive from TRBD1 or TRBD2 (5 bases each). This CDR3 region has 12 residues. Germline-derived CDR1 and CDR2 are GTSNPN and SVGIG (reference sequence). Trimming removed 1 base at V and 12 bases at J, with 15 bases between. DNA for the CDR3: TGTGCCTGGAGTGGAGGGACCGCGTCCAAGTACTTC. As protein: CAWSGGTASKYF. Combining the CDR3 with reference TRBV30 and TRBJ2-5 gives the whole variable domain SQTIHQWPATLVQPVGSPLSLECTVEGTSNPNLYWYRQAAGRGLQLLFYSVGIGQISSEVPQNLSASRPQDRQFILSSKKLLLSDSGFYLCAWSGGTASKYFGPGTRLLVL.

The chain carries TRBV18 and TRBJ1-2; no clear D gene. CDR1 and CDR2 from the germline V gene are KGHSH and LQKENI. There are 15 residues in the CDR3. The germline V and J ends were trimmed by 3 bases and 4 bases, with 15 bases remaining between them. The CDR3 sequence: CASSPRRTEGYGYTF. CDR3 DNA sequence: TGTGCCAGCTCACCGAGGCGCACGGAGGGCTATGGCTACACCTTC.